What follows are 3 T cell receptor beta chains derived from one specimen sequenced in a study of T cell responses to AZD1222 COVID-19 vaccine. TCRdb's copy holds only in-frame clones and misses some; the assay was immunoSEQ multiplex PCR. Of around 130,000 clones in the sample, roughly 88% are singletons; the top ten hold approximately 8.8%. The source material was peripheral blood, sampled on day 0 of AZD1222 vaccination. The receptor source for this set is an adult in good health.

The rearrangement joins TRBV28 to TRBJ2-1; the D is unclear. This CDR3 region has 13 residues. V was trimmed by 3 bases and J by 7 bases, leaving 10 bases between them. CDR1 is MDHEN, CDR2 SYDVKM, per germline. In DNA form, the CDR3 reads TGTGCCAGCAGTTTGACGGTTTTGAATGAGCAGTTCTTC. Protein sequence: CASSLTVLNEQFF.

The rearrangement links TRBV9 to TRBJ1-4, with D perhaps TRBD1 (6 bases). CDR1 and CDR2 from the germline V gene are SGDLS and YYNGEE. With 4 bases removed from V and 5 bases from J, the gap between germline ends came to 21 bases. This CDR3 is built from 17 residues. CDR3 nucleotides: TGTGCCAGCAGCAATCCGATAAAAGGGGGACCAAATGAAAAACTGTTTTTT. Protein product: CASSNPIKGGPNEKLFF.

This clone was observed once. The chain recombines TRBV28 with TRBJ2-1; D tentatively reads TRBD1 or TRBD2 (5 bases each). Between the trimmed V and J ends, which lost 5 bases and 4 bases, there was a span of 15 bases. Germline V gene lookup returns CDR1 MDHEN and CDR2 SYDVKM. This CDR3 comprises 15 residues. This CDR3 reads CASSRTGTSYNEQFF. CDR3 sequence (DNA): TGTGCCAGCAGTCGTACCGGGACCAGTTACAATGAGCAGTTCTTC.